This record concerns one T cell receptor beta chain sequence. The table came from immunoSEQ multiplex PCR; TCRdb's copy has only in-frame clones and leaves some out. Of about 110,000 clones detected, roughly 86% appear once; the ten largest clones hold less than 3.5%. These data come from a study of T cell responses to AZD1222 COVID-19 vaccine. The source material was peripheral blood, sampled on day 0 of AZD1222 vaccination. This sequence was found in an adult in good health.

The CDR3 is CASSLTGVRTEAFF. The CDR3 bases are TGTGCCAGCAGTTTGACAGGGGTAAGGACTGAAGCTTTCTTT. This chain links TRBV28 with TRBJ1-1, with 8 positions matching TRBD1. Germline CDR1 and CDR2: MDHEN and SYDVKM. V shed 3 bases, J shed 5 bases, and the junction held 5 bases outside the gene matches. CDR3 length: 14 residues.